What follows are 27 T cell receptor beta chains derived from one specimen sequenced in a study of beta chain features in type 1 diabetes. Expressed TCRB transcripts were sequenced because the entire RNA isolate underwent reverse transcription. The repertoire was sequenced with immunoSEQ multiplex PCR; TCRdb's copy has only in-frame clones and lacks some. The sample gives about 350,000 clones, roughly a fifth of which show up once; roughly 0.045% is in the top ten. What was sequenced was naive CD4+ T cells from blood. Receptor source: a woman aged 18-30 years in good health.

The table lists this clone with a few counts. The genes are TRBV11-2 and TRBJ2-7; weak D call: TRBD2 (5 bases). Looked up from germline, CDR1 is SGHAT and CDR2 is FQNNGV. The CDR3 runs to 13 residues. Trimming removed 8 bases at V and 7 bases at J, with 18 bases between. CDR3 coding DNA: TGTGCCAGCCGATCGGGGAGCGCTGGGGAGCAGTACTTC. It codes for CASRSGSAGEQYF.

The chain carries TRBV5-1 and TRBJ2-5; TRBD2 matches 11 bases. Per germline, CDR1 SGHRS and CDR2 YFSETQ. V shed 9 bases and J 0 bases; nucleotides not matched to a gene: 4. The CDR3 sequence is 14 residues long. In DNA form, the CDR3 reads TGCGCCACTCGACTAGCGGGATACCAAGAGACCCAGTACTTC. Translated: CATRLAGYQETQYF.

The chain joins TRBV6-5 to TRBJ2-7; 8 nucleotides agree with TRBD2. The CDR3 extends over 15 amino acids. V was clipped by 4 bases and J by 4 bases; unmatched bases: 9. The germline V gene has CDR1 MNHEY and CDR2 SVGAGI. CDR3 nucleotide sequence: TGTGCCAGCAGTTCCTATCGGGGGGGACTATACGAGCAGTACTTC. This encodes CASSSYRGGLYEQYF.

In its sample, this clone was seen once. This chain connects TRBV6-6 to TRBJ1-2, with 7 bases aligning to TRBD1. V lost 2 bases to trimming and J lost 2 bases; unmatched junction nucleotides: 2. The CDR3 covers 14 residues. CDR1 and CDR2 (germline): MNHNY, SVGAGI (reference sequence). The CDR3 coding sequence is TGTGCCAGCAGTTACCAGGGACAGAACTATGGCTACACCTTC. Its translation: CASSYQGQNYGYTF.

This rearrangement joins TRBV19 to TRBJ2-7, with D perhaps TRBD2 (6 bases). V was cut by 5 bases and J by 6 bases, with 14 bases left in between. CDR3 length equals 13 residues. Germline CDR1 reads LNHDA; CDR2 reads SQIVND (reference sequence). For the CDR3, the DNA is TGTGCCAGTAGTCGGGGGACGGAAGGCGAGCAGTACTTC. Its protein product is CASSRGTEGEQYF. The variable domain in full, with the rest retrieved from reference TRBV19 and TRBJ2-7, is DGGITQSPKYLFRKEGQNVTLSCEQNLNHDAMYWYRQDPGQGLRLIYYSQIVNDFQKGDIAEGYSVSREKKESFPLTVTSAQKNPTAFYLCASSRGTEGEQYFGPGTRLTVT.

In this sample, this clone turned up a few times. The chain couples TRBV15 to TRBJ2-3, with a tentative D call TRBD2 (5 bases). CDR1 and CDR2 (germline): LNHNV, YYDKDF (reference sequence). V was pared by 5 bases and J by 4 bases, with 16 bases between. The CDR3 is made up of 15 amino acids. The CDR3 DNA reads TGTGCCACCAGCCCTCCGGGAAGGCAGGCAGATACGCAGTATTTT. Amino acids: CATSPPGRQADTQYF.

V and J are TRBV23-1 and TRBJ1-5; no clear D gene. TRBV23-1 is annotated as an ORF whose role is uncertain. The CDR3 sequence is 17 residues long. Between the trimmed V and J ends, which lost 3 bases and 4 bases, there was a span of 19 bases. The CDR3 DNA is TGCGCCAGCAGTCACCTCCGAAATCGTAAGAGGAATCAGCCCCAGCATTTT. It specifies CASSHLRNRKRNQPQHF.

The chain has TRBV6-6 and TRBJ1-1; the D is unclear. The CDR3 runs 13 residues. The V and J ends lost 8 bases and 0 bases respectively, with 10 bases between them. CDR1 and CDR2 from the germline V gene are MNHNY and SVGAGI (reference sequence). CDR3 nucleotides: TGTGCCAGCTCGTCTGGGCTGAACACTGAAGCTTTCTTT. This codes for CASSSGLNTEAFF.

This clone was found a few times. The chain recombines TRBV5-6 with TRBJ1-2; no firm D call. This CDR3 comprises 13 residues. The germline V gene encodes CDR1 SGHDT and CDR2 YYEEEE. V shed 0 bases and J shed 4 bases, with 7 bases lying between them. CDR3 sequence: CASSLEQSYGYTF. Here the CDR3 DNA reads TGTGCCAGCAGCTTGGAACAGTCCTATGGCTACACCTTC.

The J gene is TRBJ2-5, the V gene TRBV2; 11 bases map to TRBD2. Trimming removed 7 bases from V and 5 bases from J; junction bases left unmatched: 12. CDR1 SNHLY and CDR2 FYNNEI come from the germline V gene. The CDR3 is 16 residues long. CDR3 coding DNA: TGTGCCAGCATCATTGGGACTAGCGGAGGGTGGGAGACCCAGTACTTC. It is translated as CASIIGTSGGWETQYF.

The chain links TRBV30 to TRBJ1-5, with D possibly TRBD1 on 5 matching bases. Germline CDR1 and CDR2: GTSNPN and SVGIG (reference sequence). CDR3 length: 14 residues. The V end lost 4 bases, the J end lost 4 bases, and 14 bases lay between the germline ends. The CDR3 reads CAWTQGFNNQPQHF. The CDR3 region has the DNA TGTGCCTGGACCCAGGGCTTCAATAATCAGCCCCAGCATTTT. Looking up the rest from reference TRBV30 and TRBJ1-5 gives the full variable domain: SQTIHQWPATLVQPVGSPLSLECTVEGTSNPNLYWYRQAAGRGLQLLFYSVGIGQISSEVPQNLSASRPQDRQFILSSKKLLLSDSGFYLCAWTQGFNNQPQHFGDGTRLSIL.

This clone occurred a few times. The chain couples TRBV4-3 to TRBJ2-7, with TRBD2 identical over 9 bases. The length of the CDR3 is 16 residues. Germline trimming cut 0 bases from V and 3 bases from J; bases unmatched to any gene: 6. Germline V lookup: CDR1 LGHNA, CDR2 YSLEER. The CDR3: CASSQESSGGFYEQYF. Written as DNA, the CDR3 is TGCGCCAGCAGCCAAGAGTCCAGCGGGGGGTTCTACGAGCAGTACTTC.

This clone was picked up a small number of times. V usage is TRBV11-2 and J usage is TRBJ2-7; 11 positions match TRBD2. Germline trimming cut 3 bases from V and 3 bases from J; bases unmatched to any gene: 4. CDR3 size: 15 residues. In germline, CDR1 is SGHAT, CDR2 FQNNGV. In DNA, the CDR3 is TGTGCCAGCAGCTTCGTTAGCGGGAGGGACTACGAGCAGTACTTC. This translates into CASSFVSGRDYEQYF.

The chain joins TRBV7-3 to TRBJ2-5; D perhaps matches TRBD1 (6 bases). Trimming shortened V by 5 bases and J by 4 bases, and 14 bases separated the two germline ends. Germline lookup yields CDR1 SGHTA and CDR2 FQGTGA. This CDR3 has 14 residues. CDR3 sequence: CASSPPGAPETQYF. The CDR3 DNA is TGTGCCAGCAGCCCACCAGGGGCTCCAGAGACCCAGTACTTC.

This clone has more than one count but fewer than ten. The rearrangement joins TRBV28 to TRBJ1-2; tentative D call: TRBD1 (6 bases). The germline V gene encodes CDR1 MDHEN and CDR2 SYDVKM. V was pared by 5 bases and J by 5 bases, with 9 bases between. The CDR3 is 12 amino acids. The CDR3 nucleotides are TGTGCCAGCAGTGGAGGACAGTATGGCTACACCTTC. Its translation: CASSGGQYGYTF.

J is TRBJ2-7 and V is TRBV30, with D maybe TRBD1 (5 bases). The germline V and J ends were trimmed by 3 bases and 3 bases, with 9 bases remaining between them. This CDR3 is built from 12 residues. CDR1 is GTSNPN, CDR2 SVGIG, per germline (reference sequence). CDR3 DNA sequence: TGTGCCTGGAGGAGACAGCACTACGAGCAGTACTTC. Its protein product is CAWRRQHYEQYF. The variable domain in full, completed from reference TRBV30 and TRBJ2-7, reads SQTIHQWPATLVQPVGSPLSLECTVEGTSNPNLYWYRQAAGRGLQLLFYSVGIGQISSEVPQNLSASRPQDRQFILSSKKLLLSDSGFYLCAWRRQHYEQYFGPGTRLTVT.

This clone appeared a few times. This chain connects TRBV10-2 to TRBJ2-5; 10 nucleotides match TRBD2. J lost 5 bases, V lost 4 bases, and 4 bases had no gene match. Germline assignment: CDR1 WSHSY and CDR2 SAAADI. The CDR3 is made up of 14 amino acids. CDR3 DNA: TGCGCCAGCAGTGCCAGCGGGAGGGGTGAGACCCAGTACTTC. This codes for CASSASGRGETQYF.

This clone has just a few counts. The chain employs TRBV7-2 and TRBJ2-3, with 13 bases identical to TRBD2. V shed 5 bases, J shed 4 bases, and the junction held 6 bases outside the gene matches. CDR1 is SGHTA and CDR2 is FQGNSA in the germline V gene. This CDR3 is built from 16 residues. As DNA, the CDR3 is TGTGCCAGCAGCCTCGGACTAGCGGGAGTCGCAGATACGCAGTATTTT. This translates into CASSLGLAGVADTQYF.

J is TRBJ1-2 and V is TRBV11-2; 8 bases line up with TRBD1. Per the germline V gene, CDR1 is SGHAT and CDR2 is FQNNGV. CDR3 length equals 13 residues. Unmatched junction bases numbered 1, after V lost 1 base and J lost 6 bases. The CDR3 reads CASSLAGGDGYTF. CDR3 coding DNA: TGTGCCAGCAGCTTAGCAGGGGGCGATGGCTACACCTTC.

This clone was seen a few times. The chain joins TRBV29-1 to TRBJ2-5; the match to TRBD2 covers 8 bases. Germline trimming cut 5 bases from V and 2 bases from J; bases unmatched to any gene: 4. Germline-derived CDR1 and CDR2 are SQVTM and ANQGSEA. This CDR3 spans 13 amino acids. The CDR3 here is CSVQRGRQETQYF. CDR3 DNA: TGCAGCGTTCAGCGGGGGAGACAAGAGACCCAGTACTTC.

This clone was seen a handful of times. The V and J genes are TRBV18 and TRBJ1-2, with TRBD1 identical over 10 bases. V shed 1 base and J 6 bases; nucleotides not matched to a gene: 11. The CDR3 is 17 residues long. Germline CDR1 is KGHSH and CDR2 is LQKENI. In DNA, the CDR3 is TGTGCCAGCTCACCACTCCGTGGCGGACAGGGGGAAAATGGCTACACCTTC. Translation gives CASSPLRGGQGENGYTF.

The rearrangement uses TRBV11-2 and TRBJ2-2, with unresolved D. This CDR3 is built from 13 residues. Germline V gene sequence: CDR1 SGHAT, CDR2 FQNNGV. With 8 bases removed from V and 5 bases from J, the gap between germline ends came to 12 bases. The CDR3 DNA reads TGTGCCAGCGGTCCAGTGAGGACCGGGGAGCTGTTTTTT. This codes for CASGPVRTGELFF.

This clone was picked up a small number of times. The chain recombines TRBV30 with TRBJ1-1; a weak D match, TRBD1 (5 bases). Germline CDR1 GTSNPN, CDR2 SVGIG (reference sequence). CDR3 length: 14 amino acids. Trimming pared 2 bases from V and 3 bases from J, leaving 13 bases between. CDR3 region: CAWSRTGKDTEAFF. The CDR3 coding sequence is TGTGCCTGGAGTCGCACAGGAAAGGACACTGAAGCTTTCTTT.

The V call is TRBV7-9, the J call TRBJ2-5, with TRBD2 matching 7 bases. Germline-derived CDR1 and CDR2 are SEHNR and FQNEAQ (reference sequence). The V and J ends lost 5 bases and 0 bases, in that order; junction bases with no gene match: 12. The CDR3 consists of 17 residues. The CDR3 DNA is TGTGCCAGCAGCCCCAAAAGACCGGGAGGCTACCAAGAGACCCAGTACTTC. Translating it yields CASSPKRPGGYQETQYF.

This clone came up a few times. Here the CDR3 DNA reads TGTGCCAGCTCACCACGGAAACGGGACAGGGGCGAAGAGACCCAGTACTTC. Its translation is CASSPRKRDRGEETQYF. The V call is TRBV18, the J call TRBJ2-5; 10 bases agree with TRBD1. V was clipped by 1 base and J by 3 bases; unmatched bases: 8. CDR1 is KGHSH and CDR2 is LQKENI in the germline V gene. The CDR3 is 17 residues long.

As DNA, the CDR3 is TGTGCCAGCAGCTTATCGGCGGGGGAAGGCGCTTTCTTT. It encodes CASSLSAGEGAFF. This chain uses TRBV7-3 with TRBJ1-1; possibly TRBD1 for D (5 bases). Germline assignment: CDR1 SGHTA and CDR2 FQGTGA. Deletions cut 2 bases from V and 11 bases from J, with 15 bases between. The CDR3 contains 13 residues.

In its sample, this clone was seen a few times. The CDR3 DNA reads TGTGCCAGCAGCTTGACAGGGGAGAACACTGAAGCTTTCTTT. Translating gives CASSLTGENTEAFF. The V and J genes are TRBV5-4 and TRBJ1-1; 7 bases map to TRBD1. CDR3 length: 14 amino acids. The germline CDR1 and CDR2 sequences are SGHNT and YYREEE (reference sequence). V lost 1 base and J lost 1; bases outside the gene matches: 1.